This T cell receptor (beta chain) is from a study of Ad26.COV2.S vaccination and SARS-CoV-2 variants. On the study more broadly: Doses of Ad26.COV2.S were injected into muscle once or twice, 56 days apart. Notes on the study in general: Placebo recipients trailed vaccine recipients in spike-specific TCR breadth. It was found that vaccine and placebo recipients had similar non-spike TCR breadth. TCR breadth and depth estimates may have understated total T cell responses.

Of note for this clone: No antigen is known for it.

Sequencing was performed with immunoSEQ multiplex PCR; in TCRdb, only in-frame clones are kept and a portion is missing. This table holds around 400,000 clones, around 91% found once. This CDR3 contains 15 residues. The J segment lost 5 bases and the V segment lost 2 bases, leaving 5 bases of the junction unmatched. Looked up from germline, CDR1 is GTSNPN and CDR2 is SVGIG (reference sequence). Treatment defined: around 19 received Ad26.COV2.S at low or high dose, single or two shots; roughly five received placebo; per-sample allocation not given. Specimen acquisition occurred on day 63 following the initial vaccine or placebo injection.

The origin of this receptor is a person aged 18-65 years who received the Ad26.COV2.S COVID-19 vaccine or a placebo. Sequenced here: peripheral blood, sampled in a trial of Ad26.COV2.S vaccine versus placebo. The V gene is TRBV30, the J gene TRBJ2-5, with TRBD2 matching 13 bases. As DNA, the CDR3 is TGTGCCTGGAGTCCAGGACTAGCGGGAGTGGAGACCCAGTACTTC. This gives the protein CAWSPGLAGVETQYF.